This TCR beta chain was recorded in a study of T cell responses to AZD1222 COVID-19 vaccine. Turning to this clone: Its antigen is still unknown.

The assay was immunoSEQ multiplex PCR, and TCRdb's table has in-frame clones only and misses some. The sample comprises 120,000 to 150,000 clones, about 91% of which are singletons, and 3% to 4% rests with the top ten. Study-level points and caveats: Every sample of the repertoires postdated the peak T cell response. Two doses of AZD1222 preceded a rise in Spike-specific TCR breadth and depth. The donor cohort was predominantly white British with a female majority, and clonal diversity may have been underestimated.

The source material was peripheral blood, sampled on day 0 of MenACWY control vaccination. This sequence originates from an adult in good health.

In nucleotides, the CDR3 is TGCAGTGGCAGAGAGGACAATGAGCAGTTCTTC. Its translation: CSGREDNEQFF. This chain connects TRBV20-1 to TRBJ2-1; D is undetermined. V dropped 7 bases and J dropped 5 bases, with 9 bases sitting between them. Germline CDR1 reads DFQATT; CDR2 reads SNEGSKA (reference sequence). The CDR3 consists of 11 residues.